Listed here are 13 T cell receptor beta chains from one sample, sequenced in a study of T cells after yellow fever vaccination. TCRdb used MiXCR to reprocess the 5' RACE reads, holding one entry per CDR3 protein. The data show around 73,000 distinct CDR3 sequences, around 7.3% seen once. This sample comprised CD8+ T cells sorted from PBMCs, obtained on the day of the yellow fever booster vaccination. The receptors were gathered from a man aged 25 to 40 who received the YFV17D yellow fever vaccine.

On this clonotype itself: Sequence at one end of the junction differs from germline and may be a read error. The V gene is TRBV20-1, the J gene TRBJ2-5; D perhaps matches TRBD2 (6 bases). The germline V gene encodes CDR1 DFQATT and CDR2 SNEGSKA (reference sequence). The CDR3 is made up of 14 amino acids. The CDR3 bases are TGCAGTGCTAGGGCTAGCCTAGGCGGGGAGACCAAGTACTTC. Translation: CSARASLGGETKYF.

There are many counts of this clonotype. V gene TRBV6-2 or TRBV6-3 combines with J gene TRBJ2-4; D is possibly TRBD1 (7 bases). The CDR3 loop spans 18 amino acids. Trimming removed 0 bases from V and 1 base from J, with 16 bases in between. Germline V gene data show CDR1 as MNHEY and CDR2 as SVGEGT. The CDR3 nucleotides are TGTGCCAGCAGTTACTCCCCCGGAGGGGGCCTCGCCAAAAACATTCAGTACTTC. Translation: CASSYSPGGGLAKNIQYF.

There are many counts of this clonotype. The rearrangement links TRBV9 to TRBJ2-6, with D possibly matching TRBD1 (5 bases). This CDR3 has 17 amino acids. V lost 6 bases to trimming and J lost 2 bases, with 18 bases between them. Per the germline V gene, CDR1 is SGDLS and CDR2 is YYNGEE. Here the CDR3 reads CASTFSGLRPGANVLTF. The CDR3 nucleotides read TGTGCCAGCACCTTCTCAGGGTTGAGGCCTGGGGCCAACGTCCTGACTTTC.

The CDR3 sequence is CASSLSSQGETQYF. CDR3 DNA: TGTGCCAGCAGCCTTAGCTCACAGGGGGAGACCCAGTACTTC. The rearrangement uses TRBV3-1 and TRBJ2-5; 7 bases match TRBD1. V was clipped by 4 bases and J by 5 bases; unmatched bases: 7. CDR1 and CDR2 from the germline V gene are LGHDT and YNNKEL (reference sequence). The CDR3 has 14 amino acids.

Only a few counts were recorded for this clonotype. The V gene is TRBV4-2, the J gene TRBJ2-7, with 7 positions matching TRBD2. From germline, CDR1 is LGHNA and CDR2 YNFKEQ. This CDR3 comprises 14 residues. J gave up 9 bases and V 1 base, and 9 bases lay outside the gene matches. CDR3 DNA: TGTGCCAGCAGCCAAGGCACTAGCGACCTCGCGCAGTACTTC. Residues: CASSQGTSDLAQYF.

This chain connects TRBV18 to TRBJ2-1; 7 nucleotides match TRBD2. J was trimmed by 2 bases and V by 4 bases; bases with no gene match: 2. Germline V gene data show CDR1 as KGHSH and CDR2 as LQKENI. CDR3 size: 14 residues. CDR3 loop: CASSRGGPYNEQFF. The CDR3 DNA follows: TGTGCCAGCTCACGGGGGGGACCCTACAATGAGCAGTTCTTC.

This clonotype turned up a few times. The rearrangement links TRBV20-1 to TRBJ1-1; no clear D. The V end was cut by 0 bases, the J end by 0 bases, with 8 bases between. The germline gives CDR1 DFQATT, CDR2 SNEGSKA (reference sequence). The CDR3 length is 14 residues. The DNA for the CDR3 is TGCAGTGCTAGAGATTTGGGTCTGAACACTGAAGCTTTCTTT. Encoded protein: CSARDLGLNTEAFF.

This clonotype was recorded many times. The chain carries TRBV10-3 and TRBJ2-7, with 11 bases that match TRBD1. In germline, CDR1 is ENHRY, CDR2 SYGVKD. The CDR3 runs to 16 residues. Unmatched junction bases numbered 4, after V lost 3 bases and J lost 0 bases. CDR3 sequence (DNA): TGTGCCATCAGTGACACCGGGACAGGGGGCTCCTACGAGCAGTACTTC. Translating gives CAISDTGTGGSYEQYF.

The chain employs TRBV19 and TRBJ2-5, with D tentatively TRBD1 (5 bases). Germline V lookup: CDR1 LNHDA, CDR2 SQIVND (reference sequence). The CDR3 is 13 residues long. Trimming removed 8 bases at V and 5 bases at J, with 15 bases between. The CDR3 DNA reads TGTGCCAGTTCAGACAGCTCCGGGGAGACCCAGTACTTC. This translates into CASSDSSGETQYF.

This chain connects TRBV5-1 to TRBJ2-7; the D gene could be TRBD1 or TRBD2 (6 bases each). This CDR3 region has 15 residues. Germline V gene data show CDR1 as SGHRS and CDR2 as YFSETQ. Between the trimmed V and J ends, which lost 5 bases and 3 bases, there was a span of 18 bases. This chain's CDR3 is CASRGRGGGIYEQYF. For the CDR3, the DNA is TGCGCCAGCAGGGGCCGCGGAGGGGGGATCTACGAGCAGTACTTC.

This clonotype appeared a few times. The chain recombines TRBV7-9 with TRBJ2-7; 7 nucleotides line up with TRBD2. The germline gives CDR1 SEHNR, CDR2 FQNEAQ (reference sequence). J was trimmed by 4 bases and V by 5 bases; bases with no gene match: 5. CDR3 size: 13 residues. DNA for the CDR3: TGTGCCAGCAGCGCCTCCGGGGGGTACGAGCAGTACTTC. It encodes CASSASGGYEQYF. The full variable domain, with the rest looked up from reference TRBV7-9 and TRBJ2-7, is DTGVSQNPRHKITKRGQNVTFRCDPISEHNRLYWYRQTLGQGPEFLTYFQNEAQLEKSRLLSDRFSAERPKGSFSTLEIQRTEQGDSAMYLCASSASGGYEQYFGPGTRLTVT.

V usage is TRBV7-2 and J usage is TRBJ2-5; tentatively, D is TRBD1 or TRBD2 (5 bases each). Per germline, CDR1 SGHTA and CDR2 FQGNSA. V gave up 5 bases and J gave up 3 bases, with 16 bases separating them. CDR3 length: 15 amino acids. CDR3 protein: CASSLLGGFEETQYF. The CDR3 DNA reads TGTGCCAGCAGCCTTCTTGGGGGTTTCGAAGAGACCCAGTACTTC.

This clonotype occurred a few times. The CDR3 DNA is TGTGCCAGCAGCTTTTTCAGAGCCACAGATACGCAGTATTTT. It codes for CASSFFRATDTQYF. The rearrangement uses TRBV5-6 and TRBJ2-3; D ambiguous. Germline loops: CDR1 SGHDT, CDR2 YYEEEE. V lost 2 bases to trimming and J lost 2 bases, with 9 bases between them. The CDR3 sequence is 14 residues long. Combining the CDR3 with reference TRBV5-6 and TRBJ2-3 gives the whole variable domain DAGVTQSPTHLIKTRGQQVTLRCSPKSGHDTVSWYQQALGQGPQFIFQYYEEEERQRGNFPDRFSGHQFPNYSSELNVNALLLGDSALYLCASSFFRATDTQYFGPGTRLTVL.